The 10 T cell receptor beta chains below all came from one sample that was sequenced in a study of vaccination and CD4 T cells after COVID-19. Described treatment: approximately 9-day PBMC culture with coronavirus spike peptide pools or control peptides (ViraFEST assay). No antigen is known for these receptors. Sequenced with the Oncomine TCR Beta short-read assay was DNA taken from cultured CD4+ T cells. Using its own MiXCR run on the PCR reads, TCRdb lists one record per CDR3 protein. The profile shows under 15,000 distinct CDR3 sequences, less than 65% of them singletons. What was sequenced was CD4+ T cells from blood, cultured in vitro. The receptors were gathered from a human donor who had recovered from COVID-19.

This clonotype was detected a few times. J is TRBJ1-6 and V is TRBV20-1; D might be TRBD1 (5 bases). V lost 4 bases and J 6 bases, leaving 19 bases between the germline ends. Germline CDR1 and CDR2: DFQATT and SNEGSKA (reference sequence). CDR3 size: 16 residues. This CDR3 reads CSATKAAQGLNSPLHF. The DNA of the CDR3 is TGCAGTGCTACAAAGGCCGCGCAGGGTCTTAATTCACCCCTCCACTTT.

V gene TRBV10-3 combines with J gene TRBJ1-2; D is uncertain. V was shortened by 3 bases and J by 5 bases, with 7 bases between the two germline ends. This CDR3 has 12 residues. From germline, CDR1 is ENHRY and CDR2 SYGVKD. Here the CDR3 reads CAISELSYGYTF. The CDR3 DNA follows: TGTGCCATCAGTGAACTAAGTTATGGCTACACCTTC.

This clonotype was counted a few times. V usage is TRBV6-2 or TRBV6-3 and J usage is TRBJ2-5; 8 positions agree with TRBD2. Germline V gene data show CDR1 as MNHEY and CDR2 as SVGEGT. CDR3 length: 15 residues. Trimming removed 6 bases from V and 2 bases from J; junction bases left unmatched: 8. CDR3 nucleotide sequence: TGTGCCAGCAGATGGGCGGGGGGACCTCAAGAGACCCAGTACTTC. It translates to CASRWAGGPQETQYF.

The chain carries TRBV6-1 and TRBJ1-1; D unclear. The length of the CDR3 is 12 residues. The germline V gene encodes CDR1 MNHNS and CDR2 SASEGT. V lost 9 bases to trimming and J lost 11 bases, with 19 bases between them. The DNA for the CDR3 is TGTGCCAGTGGAGAGCCTCGGATATCGGCTTTCTTT. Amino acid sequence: CASGEPRISAFF.

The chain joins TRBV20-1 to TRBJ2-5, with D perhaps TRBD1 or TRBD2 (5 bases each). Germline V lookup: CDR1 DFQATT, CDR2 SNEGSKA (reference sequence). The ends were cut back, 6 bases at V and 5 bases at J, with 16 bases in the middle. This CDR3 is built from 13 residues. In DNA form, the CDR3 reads TGCAGTGCCTCCACGGGGCCCGGGGAGACCCAGTACTTC. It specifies CSASTGPGETQYF.

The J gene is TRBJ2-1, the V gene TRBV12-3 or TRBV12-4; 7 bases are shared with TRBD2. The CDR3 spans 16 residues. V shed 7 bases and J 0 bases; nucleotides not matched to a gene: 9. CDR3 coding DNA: TGTGCCAGCACCCGAGCGGGGCTTAGCTCCTACAATGAGCAGTTCTTC. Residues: CASTRAGLSSYNEQFF.

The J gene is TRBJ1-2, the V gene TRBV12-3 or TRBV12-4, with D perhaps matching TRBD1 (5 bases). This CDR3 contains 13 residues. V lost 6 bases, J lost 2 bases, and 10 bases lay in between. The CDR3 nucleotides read TGTGCCAGCAGCCCGACAGAAAACTATGGCTACACCTTC. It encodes CASSPTENYGYTF.

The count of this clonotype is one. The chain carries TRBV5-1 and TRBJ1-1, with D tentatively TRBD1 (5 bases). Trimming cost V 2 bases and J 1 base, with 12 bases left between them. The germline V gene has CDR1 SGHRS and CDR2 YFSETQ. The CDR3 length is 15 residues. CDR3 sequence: CASSLGHLKNTEAFF. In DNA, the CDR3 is TGCGCCAGCAGCTTAGGACACTTGAAGAACACTGAAGCTTTCTTT.

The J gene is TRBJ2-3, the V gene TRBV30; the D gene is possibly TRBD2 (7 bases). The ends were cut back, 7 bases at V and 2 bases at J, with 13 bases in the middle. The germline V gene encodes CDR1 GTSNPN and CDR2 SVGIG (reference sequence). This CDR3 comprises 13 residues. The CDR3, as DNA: TGTGCCTCTCGGGGGGCCAACACAGATACGCAGTATTTT. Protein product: CASRGANTDTQYF.

Here the CDR3 reads CASSPPGLAGGRSYNEQFF. The CDR3 bases are TGTGCCAGCAGCCCCCCGGGACTAGCGGGGGGGCGCTCCTACAATGAGCAGTTCTTC. This chain links TRBV4-2 with TRBJ2-1; the match to TRBD2 covers 16 bases. This CDR3 contains 19 residues. V was pared by 4 bases and J by 0 bases, with 6 bases of the junction left unmatched. Germline V lookup: CDR1 LGHNA, CDR2 YNFKEQ.